This T cell receptor (beta chain) was identified in a study of cytomegalovirus exposure and HLA in healthy donors. Study-level findings and limits: A later analysis reportedly found that, within productive TCRs, an Asian-associated ancestry cluster had fewer N-insertions than the mean observed across the 666 donors. Most of the CMV-associated TCR beta chains (in a later analysis) appeared to be HLA-restricted.

Looked up from germline, CDR1 is SGHRS and CDR2 is YFSETQ. This CDR3 comprises 14 residues. Trimming at V came to 4 bases and at J to 0 bases, leaving 1 base not matched to a gene. About this clone itself: Its antigen is unknown.

A multiplex PCR was run with 60 Vbeta primers and 13 Jbeta primers. Clones were sequenced by immunoSEQ multiplex PCR, and TCRdb holds only the in-frame ones, with some missing. The sample carries about 130,000 clones, 80% recorded once. Material: PBMCs. The TCR comes from a man aged 25 to 40 in good health and CMV-seronegative. The chain recombines TRBV5-1 with TRBJ2-1; TRBD1 matches at 7 bases. This CDR3 reads CASSEGASYNEQFF. CDR3 coding DNA: TGCGCCAGCAGCGAGGGGGCCTCCTACAATGAGCAGTTCTTC.